This section outlines one TCR beta chain sequence together with its context. Its recognized antigen is unknown. No much larger clonotype is one base removed from it; base qualities were not supplied. The immunoSEQ Assay was used to sequence TCRbeta CDR3 regions. After extraction, genomic DNA underwent amplification by bias-controlled multiplex PCR, followed by high-throughput sequencing. Under the source paper's analysis protocol: To quantify the absolute abundance of each unique TCRbeta CDR3 region, sequences were collapsed and filtered. Usable DNA was measured by amplifying reference genes present in all nucleated cells, and TCRbeta template counts were normalized to that usable DNA to estimate T cell fraction. Repertoire TCRs were annotated as SARS-CoV-2-specific by exact matching of V gene, CDR3 amino acid sequence and J gene to a known reactive TCR set. The reference SARS-CoV-2 TCR set came from MIRA and was filtered for enrichment in COVID-19-positive ImmuneCODE repertoires, removing public or cross-reactive TCRs. Using the MIRA antigens, annotated TCRs were further analysed by specific ORF or by position within an ORF. Breadth was defined as the number of annotated unique rearrangements divided by the total number of unique productive rearrangements, and depth was defined as the summed frequency of the annotated unique rearrangements. Two-sided Wilcoxon rank-sum tests were applied when comparing TCR breadth between groups. TCRdb's version of the immuneACCESS table is confined to in-frame rearrangements and falls short of the full clone set. An unresolved V gene accounts for under half of the shortfall where checked; the remainder is of unknown origin. V, J and clone size were drawn from that table, and D and trimming were deduced from the DNA. Present in this sample are approximately 480,000 clones, around 88% of which were seen just once. The ten most abundant clones make up 9.5% to 15% of the sample.

The source of the sample is a study of Ad26.COV2.S vaccination and SARS-CoV-2 variants (TCRdb year 2021). With regard to the full study: Donors in the vaccine arm were drawn from COV1001, a phase I-IIa trial of Ad26.COV2.S in healthy adults that was multicentre, randomized, double-blind and placebo-controlled. Ad26.COV2.S was given intramuscularly at 5x10^10 or 1x10^11 viral particles, as a single shot or as two shots 56 days apart. The specificity and breadth of SARS-CoV-2-reactive T cell receptors after Ad26.COV2.S vaccination were assessed by TCRbeta repertoire sequencing. A total of 32 samples were included in the TCR-sequenced set, comprising some 20 Ad26.COV2.S vaccine recipients, 5 placebo recipients and 8 SARS-CoV-2 convalescent individuals. Participants in the trial were split at random into five groups of five each, receiving low-dose or high-dose Ad26.COV2.S once or twice, or else placebo on both occasions. Throughout the experiments and outcome assessment, investigators stayed blinded to trial group allocation. What the study reported, not specific to this receptor: It was noted by the authors that total T cell responses may have been underestimated by the TCR breadth and depth analyses. Compared with placebo recipients, Ad26.COV2.S recipients showed higher spike-specific TCR breadth (P = 0.0014). The study was not powered to compare responses between vaccine doses or regimens. After vaccination, substantial breadth of spike-specific CD8+ and CD4+ T cell responses was reported. Vaccine and placebo recipients had similar non-spike TCR breadth, a finding consistent with the vaccine containing only spike.

V drops 5 bases and J drops 6 bases, leaving 12 bases in between. The CDR3 has 13 amino acids, counting the end cysteine and phenylalanine. Of the read, only the CDR3 DNA is kept; its 39 bases are in frame from base 1. CDR1 and CDR2 were assigned from the germline V gene as SGHVS and FQNEAQ. Read against the paper, the sample's treatment or condition label means: approximately 18 received Ad26.COV2.S at low or high dose, single or two shots; several received placebo; per-sample allocation not given. Repertoires of vaccine and placebo recipients were sequenced from samples collected on day 63 after the first injection. Between 29 July and 7 August 2020, Cohort 1b enrolled 25 adults aged 18-55 years at one site in Boston, USA. Ad26.COV2.S was a replication-incompetent adenovirus type 26 vector expressing a prefusion-stabilized SARS-CoV-2 spike protein from the original Wuhan strain.

This TCR derives from a person between 18 and 65 years old who received the Ad26.COV2.S COVID-19 vaccine or a placebo. The chain is made from TRBV7-8 and TRBJ2-3; no D segment can be confidently identified. This specimen was peripheral blood, taken in a trial of Ad26.COV2.S vaccine versus placebo. The DNA reads TGTGCCAGCAGCCCGCCCCGTAAGGATACGCAGTATTTT. The encoded protein is CASSPPRKDTQYF.